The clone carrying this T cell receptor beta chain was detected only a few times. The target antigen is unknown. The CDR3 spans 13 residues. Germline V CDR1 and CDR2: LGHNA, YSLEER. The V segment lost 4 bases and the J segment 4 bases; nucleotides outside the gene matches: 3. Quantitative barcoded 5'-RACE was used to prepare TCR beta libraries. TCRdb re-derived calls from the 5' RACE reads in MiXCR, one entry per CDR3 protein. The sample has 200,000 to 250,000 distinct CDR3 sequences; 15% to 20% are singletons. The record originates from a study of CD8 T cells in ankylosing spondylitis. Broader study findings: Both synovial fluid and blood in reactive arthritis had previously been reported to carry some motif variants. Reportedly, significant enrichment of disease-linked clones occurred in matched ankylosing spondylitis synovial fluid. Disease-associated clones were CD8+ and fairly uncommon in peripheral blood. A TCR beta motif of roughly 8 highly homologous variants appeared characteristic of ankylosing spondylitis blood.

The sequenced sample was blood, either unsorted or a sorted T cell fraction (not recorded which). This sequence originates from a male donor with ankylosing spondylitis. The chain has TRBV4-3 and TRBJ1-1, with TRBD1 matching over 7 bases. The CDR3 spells CASSPTGFTEAFF. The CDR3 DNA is TGCGCCAGCAGCCCGACAGGGTTCACTGAAGCTTTCTTT.